The T cell receptor (beta chain) described here comes from a study of T-cell reconstitution after alpha-beta-depleted transplantation in children. This clonotype was counted only a few times. The antigen is not known. TCRbeta library construction was performed incorporating unique molecular identifiers. MiXCR was run by TCRdb on the PCR reads, yielding one entry per CDR3 protein. The sample has some 600,000 distinct CDR3 sequences; roughly 13% are singletons. General study points: Expanded clones from the graft, numbering several hundred, reportedly supplied alpha-beta T cells about two months after transplant.

The origin of this receptor is a male patient younger than 18 who had a stem cell transplant for acute myeloid leukemia, so the T cells may come from the graft donor. Here the sequenced sample was PBMCs, mostly from graft donor cells, taken 360 days after TCRalphabeta/CD19-depleted stem cell transplant.

CDR3 in DNA: TGTGCCAGCAGTCCTCGAGGGGGGTGGAAGAACACTGAAGCTTTCTTT. Its protein is CASSPRGGWKNTEAFF. This rearrangement joins TRBV28 to TRBJ1-1; a weak D match, TRBD1 (6 bases). This CDR3 is built from 16 residues. Trimming shortened V by 5 bases and J by 1 base, and 17 bases separated the two germline ends. The germline V gene encodes CDR1 MDHEN and CDR2 SYDVKM.